These T cell receptor beta chains were read from a single sample in a study of T cell responses to AZD1222 COVID-19 vaccine. TCRdb keeps only in-frame clones here, not all; method: immunoSEQ multiplex PCR. This sample carries 150,000 to 250,000 clones, around 93% of them seen once, and the ten largest clones take over 0.95%. The sample consisted of peripheral blood, taken 28 days after the second AZD1222 dose. Receptors were obtained from an adult who received the AZD1222 COVID-19 vaccine. Both conserved end residues are part of each CDR3. A D gene is named only where the DNA matches it firmly. Only part of the rows carry a size: once, few, many, or a class if the clone is expanded.

>TRBV29-1|.|13|TRBD1|TRBJ1-1
TGCAGCGCTTCCGGGACAGAGAACACTGAAGCTTTCTTT
CSASGTENTEAFF
>TRBV12-3/TRBV12-4|.|13|TRBD1|TRBJ1-2
TGTGCCAGCAGTACGGGACAGCGTTATGGCTACACCTTC
CASSTGQRYGYTF
>TRBV10-3|.|16|.|TRBJ1-5
TGTGCCATCAGTGACCCCTCAGCCGGTAGCAATCAGCCCCAGCATTTT
CAISDPSAGSNQPQHF
>TRBV19|.|14|.|TRBJ1-2
TGTGCCAGTAGCGGATCAGGCCCTAACTATGGCTACACCTTC
CASSGSGPNYGYTF
>TRBV20-1|.|10|.|TRBJ2-3
TGCAGTGCTAGCACAGATACGCAGTATTTT
CSASTDTQYF
>TRBV5-1|.|13|.|TRBJ2-2
TGCGCCAGCAGCCTCGCCTCTTCCGGGGAGCTGTTTTTT
CASSLASSGELFF
>TRBV6-5|.|13|TRBD2|TRBJ2-1
TGTGCCAGCAGTCCGGGACTAGCGGGGTCGGAGTTCTTC
CASSPGLAGSEFF
>TRBV5-6|.|14|.|TRBJ2-5
TGTGCCAGCAGCCTTCGGACTATTTCGGAGACCCAGTACTTC
CASSLRTISETQYF
>TRBV24-1|once|14|.|TRBJ1-2
TGTGCCACCAGTGATTCTGGCAGGGGCTATGGCTACACCTTC
CATSDSGRGYGYTF
>TRBV27|.|15|.|TRBJ1-2
TGTGCCAGCAGGTCCACGGGGGGGTTTGACTATGGCTACACCTTC
CASRSTGGFDYGYTF
>TRBV19|.|17|.|TRBJ2-1
TGTGCCAGTAGTATAGATCAAAGGACAGCCTCCTACAATGAGCAGTTCTTC
CASSIDQRTASYNEQFF
>TRBV5-1|.|15|.|TRBJ2-1
TGCGCCAGCAGCTTGGCCATAGGCAACTACAATGAGCAGTTCTTC
CASSLAIGNYNEQFF
>TRBV7-9|.|13|.|TRBJ2-1
TGTGCCAGCAGCCAAAGGGTGTACAATGAGCAGTTCTTC
CASSQRVYNEQFF
>TRBV2|once|16|.|TRBJ2-1
TGTGCCAGCAGTGAAGCGCTTCCCAGGGTGGGGAATGAGCAGTTCTTC
CASSEALPRVGNEQFF
>TRBV19|.|12|.|TRBJ1-5
TGTGCCAGTGGATACAGTACCCGGCCCCAGCATTTT
CASGYSTRPQHF
>TRBV30|.|14|TRBD1|TRBJ1-2
TGTGCCTTACCCCCCTCGACAGGGAAGCGTGGCTACACCTTC
CALPPSTGKRGYTF
>TRBV10-1|.|15|TRBD2|TRBJ2-2
TGCGCCAGCTCGAGATCTCAGGGCGGGAGCGGGGAGCTGTTTTTT
CASSRSQGGSGELFF
>TRBV6-5|.|15|.|TRBJ2-7
TGTGCCAGCAGTTACCCAGGACAGAACTCCTACGAGCAGTACTTC
CASSYPGQNSYEQYF
>TRBV29-1|.|12|TRBD1|TRBJ2-7
TGCAGCGTTGAATCACAGGGGTACGAGCAGTACTTC
CSVESQGYEQYF
>TRBV7-3|.|14|.|TRBJ1-2
TGTGCCAGCAGCTCTGGACAGAGGGACTATGGCTACACCTTC
CASSSGQRDYGYTF
>TRBV2|.|15|.|TRBJ2-3
TGTGCCAGCACCGAGGGGCAGACGAGGGCAGATACGCAGTATTTT
CASTEGQTRADTQYF
>TRBV25-1|.|12|.|TRBJ2-3
TGTGCCAGCAGCCCTCAGGGATTCACGCAGTATTTT
CASSPQGFTQYF
>TRBV1|few|16|.|TRBJ2-7
TGCACCAGCAGCCAAAAAAAGGCGGGGGGTACCTACGAGCAGTACTTC
CTSSQKKAGGTYEQYF
>TRBV5-1|.|15|TRBD1|TRBJ1-2
TGCGCCAGCAGCCCACGACAGGGCGTGGATCGGGGCTACACCTTC
CASSPRQGVDRGYTF
>TRBV28|.|14|.|TRBJ1-1
TGTGCCAGCAGTTTACCCACCTTTAACACTGAAGCTTTCTTT
CASSLPTFNTEAFF
>TRBV5-5|.|14|.|TRBJ1-1
TGTGCCAGCAGCTTGGACCTCTTGAACACTGAAGCTTTCTTT
CASSLDLLNTEAFF
>TRBV6-5|once|14|.|TRBJ2-7
TGTGCCAGCATGAAGCCAGGGTCTCCCTACGAGCAGTACTTC
CASMKPGSPYEQYF
>TRBV7-6|.|16|TRBD2|TRBJ2-7
TGTGCCAGCAGCTTAACCCCAGCGGGGGGTTCCTACGAGCAGTACTTC
CASSLTPAGGSYEQYF
>TRBV7-8|.|17|.|TRBJ2-2
TGTGCCAGCAGTCTCGCTATGGGGAGCGCGAACACCGGGGAGCTGTTTTTT
CASSLAMGSANTGELFF
>TRBV4-1|once|14|.|TRBJ1-2
TGCGCCAGCAGCCATGAAGGGACAAGATATGGCTACACCTTC
CASSHEGTRYGYTF
>TRBV23-1|.|14|.|TRBJ2-7
TGCGCCAGCAGTCAATTAAACTTATACTACGAGCAGTACTTC
CASSQLNLYYEQYF
>TRBV11-2|.|12|TRBD1|TRBJ2-7
TGTGCCAGCAGTCGACAGGGCTACGAGCAGTACTTC
CASSRQGYEQYF
>TRBV7-2|.|14|TRBD1|TRBJ1-2
TGTGCCAGCAGCCCGGGACAGGGCAACTATGGCTACACCTTC
CASSPGQGNYGYTF
>TRBV6-5|.|15|.|TRBJ1-4
TGTGCCAGCAGTTACTCGACCGTCTTTGGGGAAAAACTGTTTTTT
CASSYSTVFGEKLFF
>TRBV14|once|12|.|TRBJ2-5
TGTGCCAGCACCCAGAATCGGGAGACCCAGTACTTC
CASTQNRETQYF
>TRBV6-1|once|15|TRBD2|TRBJ2-3
TGTGCCAGCAGTGACCTCCGACTAGCGGGGATAACGCAGTATTTT
CASSDLRLAGITQYF
>TRBV3-1/TRBV3-2|once|17|.|TRBJ1-5
TGTGCCAGCAGCCAACAAGGGTTAGGGAGGGGGGATCAGCCCCAGCATTTT
CASSQQGLGRGDQPQHF
>TRBV2|once|15|.|TRBJ1-4
TGTGCCAGCAGTAAAGTCAGAGGGAGGCACGAAAAACTGTTTTTT
CASSKVRGRHEKLFF
>TRBV5-6|.|11|.|TRBJ1-5
TGTGCCAGCAGCTACAATCGGACCCAGCATTTT
CASSYNRTQHF
>TRBV11-2|.|15|TRBD1|TRBJ1-2
TGTGCCAGCAGCCCCGGACAGGGGGGGACGGATGGCTACACCTTC
CASSPGQGGTDGYTF
>TRBV9|.|14|.|TRBJ2-3
TGTGCCAGCAGCGTAGCCCAGTACACAGATACGCAGTATTTT
CASSVAQYTDTQYF
>TRBV6-5|few|15|TRBD2|TRBJ2-7
TGTGCCAGCAAGGCGGCGGCGGGGGGGCCCCGCGAGCAGTACTTC
CASKAAAGGPREQYF
>TRBV5-3|.|19|.|TRBJ1-1
TGTGCCAGAAGCTTGGCATTTTTAGCGGTTTGGGAGGTGAACACTGAAGCTTTCTTT
CARSLAFLAVWEVNTEAFF
>TRBV13|.|13|.|TRBJ1-1
TGTGCCAGCAGCGAGCAGGGGAACACTGAAGCTTTCTTT
CASSEQGNTEAFF
>TRBV19|.|13|.|TRBJ1-5
TGTGCCAGTAGTAAAGACGATGTCCAGCCCCAGCATTTT
CASSKDDVQPQHF